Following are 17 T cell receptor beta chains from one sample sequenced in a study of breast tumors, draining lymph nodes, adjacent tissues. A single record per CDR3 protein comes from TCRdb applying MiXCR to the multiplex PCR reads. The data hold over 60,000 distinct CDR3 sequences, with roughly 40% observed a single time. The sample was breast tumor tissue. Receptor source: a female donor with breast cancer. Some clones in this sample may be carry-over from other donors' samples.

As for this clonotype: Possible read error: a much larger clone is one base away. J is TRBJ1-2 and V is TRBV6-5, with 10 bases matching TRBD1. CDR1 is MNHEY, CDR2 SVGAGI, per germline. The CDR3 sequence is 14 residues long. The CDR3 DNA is TGTGTCAGCACCGGGACAGGGGTTAACTATGGCTACACCTTC. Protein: CVSTGTGVNYGYTF.

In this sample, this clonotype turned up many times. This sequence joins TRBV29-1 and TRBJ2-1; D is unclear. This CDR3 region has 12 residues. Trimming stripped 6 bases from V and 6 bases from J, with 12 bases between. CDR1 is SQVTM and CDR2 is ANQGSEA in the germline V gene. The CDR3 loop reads CSVVGNFNEQFF. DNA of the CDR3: TGCAGCGTCGTCGGAAATTTCAATGAGCAGTTCTTC.

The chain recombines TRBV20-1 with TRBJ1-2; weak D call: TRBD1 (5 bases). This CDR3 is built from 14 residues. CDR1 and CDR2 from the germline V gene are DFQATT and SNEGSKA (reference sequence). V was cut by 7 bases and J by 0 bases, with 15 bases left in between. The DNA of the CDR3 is TGCAGTGTCCCGGGGCGGCTAGCTAACTATGGCTACACCTTC. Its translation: CSVPGRLANYGYTF.

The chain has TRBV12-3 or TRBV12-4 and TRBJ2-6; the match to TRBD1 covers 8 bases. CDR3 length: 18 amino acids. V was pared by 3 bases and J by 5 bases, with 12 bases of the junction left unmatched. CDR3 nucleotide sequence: TGTGCCAGCAGTTTCGTATCGGACAGGGTGTCAAGGGCCAACGTCCTGACTTTC. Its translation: CASSFVSDRVSRANVLTF.

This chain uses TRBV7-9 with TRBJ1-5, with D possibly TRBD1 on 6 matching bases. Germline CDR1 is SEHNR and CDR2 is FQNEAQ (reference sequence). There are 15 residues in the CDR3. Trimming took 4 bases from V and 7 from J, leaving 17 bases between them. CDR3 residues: CASSSTGTRSQPQHF. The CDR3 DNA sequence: TGTGCCAGCAGCTCAACGGGGACAAGAAGCCAGCCCCAGCATTTT.

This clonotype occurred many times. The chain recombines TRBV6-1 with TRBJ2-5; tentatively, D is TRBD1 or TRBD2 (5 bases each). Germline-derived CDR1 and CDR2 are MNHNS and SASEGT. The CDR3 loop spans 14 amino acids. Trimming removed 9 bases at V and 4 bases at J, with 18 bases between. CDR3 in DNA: TGTGCCAGTCCGGGACCGTTAGGACGAGAGACCCAGTACTTC. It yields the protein CASPGPLGRETQYF.

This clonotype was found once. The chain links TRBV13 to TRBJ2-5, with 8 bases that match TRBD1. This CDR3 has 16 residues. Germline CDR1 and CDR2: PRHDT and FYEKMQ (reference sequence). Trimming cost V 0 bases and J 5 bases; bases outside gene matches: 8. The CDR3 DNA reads TGTGCCAGCAGCTTAGGGACAGGGGTCCCGTCGGAGACCCAGTACTTC. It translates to CASSLGTGVPSETQYF.

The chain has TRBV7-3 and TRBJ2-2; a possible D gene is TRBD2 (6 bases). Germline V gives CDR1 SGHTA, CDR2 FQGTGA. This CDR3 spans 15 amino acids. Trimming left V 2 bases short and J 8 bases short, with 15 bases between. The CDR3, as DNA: TGTGCCAGCAGCTTAGGCGCTCGGCTAGCGGGGGAGCTGTTTTTT. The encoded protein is CASSLGARLAGELFF.

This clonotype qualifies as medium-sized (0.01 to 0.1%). The CDR3 region is CASSQAQNEQFF. The CDR3 nucleotides read TGTGCCAGCAGCCAAGCGCAAAATGAGCAGTTCTTC. The J gene is TRBJ2-1, the V gene TRBV3-1; D not resolved. This CDR3 contains 12 residues. Trimming took 1 base from V and 7 from J, leaving 5 bases between them. In germline, CDR1 is LGHDT, CDR2 YNNKEL (reference sequence).

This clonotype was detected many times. CDR3 nucleotide sequence: TGTGCCAGCAGCTTACCCTTACAAGGCAATGAGCAGTTCTTC. As protein: CASSLPLQGNEQFF. The rearrangement joins TRBV7-6 to TRBJ2-1, with D unresolved. The V gene lost 2 bases and the J gene lost 6 bases, with 11 bases spanning the gap. Germline V gene data show CDR1 as SGHVS and CDR2 as FNYEAQ. The CDR3 length is 14 residues. The whole variable domain, filled in from reference TRBV7-6 and TRBJ2-1, reads GAGVSQSPRYKVTKRGQDVALRCDPISGHVSLYWYRQALGQGPEFLTYFNYEAQQDKSGLPNDRFSAERPEGSISTLTIQRTEQRDSAMYRCASSLPLQGNEQFFGPGTRLTVL.

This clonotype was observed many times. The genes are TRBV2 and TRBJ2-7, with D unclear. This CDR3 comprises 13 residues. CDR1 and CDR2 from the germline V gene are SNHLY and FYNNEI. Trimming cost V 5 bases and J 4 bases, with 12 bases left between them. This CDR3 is CASSRTIRYEQYF. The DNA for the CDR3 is TGTGCCAGCAGTCGAACAATTAGGTACGAGCAGTACTTC.

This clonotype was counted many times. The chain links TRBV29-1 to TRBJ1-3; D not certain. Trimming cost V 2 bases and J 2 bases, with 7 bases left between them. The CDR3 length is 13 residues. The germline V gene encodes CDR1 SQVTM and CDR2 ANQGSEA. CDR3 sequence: CSVESRTGNTIYF. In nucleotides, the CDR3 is TGCAGCGTTGAATCCCGGACTGGAAACACCATATATTTT.

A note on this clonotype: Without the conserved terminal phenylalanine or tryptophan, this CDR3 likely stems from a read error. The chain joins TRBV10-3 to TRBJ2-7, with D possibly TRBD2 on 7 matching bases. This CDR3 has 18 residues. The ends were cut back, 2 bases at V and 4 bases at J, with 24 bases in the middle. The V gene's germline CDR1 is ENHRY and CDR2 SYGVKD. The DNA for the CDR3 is TGTGCCATCAGTGAGCCTTACCAAGAGGGCGGGGGCGGGTACGAGCAGTACTTA. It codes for CAISEPYQEGGGGYEQYL.

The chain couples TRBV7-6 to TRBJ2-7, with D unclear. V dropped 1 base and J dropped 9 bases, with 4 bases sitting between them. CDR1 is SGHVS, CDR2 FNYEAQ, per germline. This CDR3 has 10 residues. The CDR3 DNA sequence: TGTGCCAGCAGCTTAGAGGGGCAGTACTTC. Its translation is CASSLEGQYF. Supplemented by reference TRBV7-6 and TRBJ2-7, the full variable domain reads GAGVSQSPRYKVTKRGQDVALRCDPISGHVSLYWYRQALGQGPEFLTYFNYEAQQDKSGLPNDRFSAERPEGSISTLTIQRTEQRDSAMYRCASSLEGQYFGPGTRLTVT.

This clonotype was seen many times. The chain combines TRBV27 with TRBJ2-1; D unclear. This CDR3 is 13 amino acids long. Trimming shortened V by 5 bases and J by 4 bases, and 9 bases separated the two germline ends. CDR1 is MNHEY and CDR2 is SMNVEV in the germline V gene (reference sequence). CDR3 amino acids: CASSHGPYNEQFF. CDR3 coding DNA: TGTGCCAGCAGTCATGGACCGTACAATGAGCAGTTCTTC.

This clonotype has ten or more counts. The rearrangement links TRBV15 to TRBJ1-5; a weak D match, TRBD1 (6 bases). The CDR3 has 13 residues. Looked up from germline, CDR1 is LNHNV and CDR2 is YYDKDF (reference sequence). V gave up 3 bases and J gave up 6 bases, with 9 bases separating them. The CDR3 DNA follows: TGTGCCACCAGCAGGGAGGGGGGTCAGCCCCAGCATTTT. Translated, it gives CATSREGGQPQHF.

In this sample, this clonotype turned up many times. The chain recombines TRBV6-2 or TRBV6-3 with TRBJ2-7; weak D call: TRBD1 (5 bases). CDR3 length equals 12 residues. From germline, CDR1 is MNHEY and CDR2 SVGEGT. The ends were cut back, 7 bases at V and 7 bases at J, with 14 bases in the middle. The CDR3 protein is CASTQDTGEQYF. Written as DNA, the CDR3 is TGTGCCAGCACGCAGGACACGGGTGAGCAGTACTTC.